The 20 T cell receptor beta chains below all came from one sample that was sequenced in a study of T cell repertoires in cytomegalovirus infection. TCRdb called the reads again in MiXCR, with one record for every CDR3 protein. The sample lists under 200,000 distinct CDR3 sequences, 8% to 10% occurring once. The sequenced sample was PBMCs. The receptors stem from a human donor in good health (CMV status not recorded). Some clones in this sample may be carry-over from other donors' samples.

This clonotype has a count of ten or more. The J gene is TRBJ1-5, the V gene TRBV7-2; D remains ambiguous. This CDR3 region has 15 residues. The V and J ends lost 2 bases and 5 bases respectively, with 13 bases between them. CDR1 is SGHTA, CDR2 FQGNSA, per germline. This chain's CDR3 is CASSLLSTTYQPQHF. DNA of the CDR3: TGTGCCAGCAGCTTATTGAGTACAACCTATCAGCCCCAGCATTTT.

This sequence joins TRBV10-3 and TRBJ2-2; no clear D. The CDR3 runs 14 residues. Germline lookup yields CDR1 ENHRY and CDR2 SYGVKD. The V and J ends lost 5 bases and 1 base respectively, with 8 bases between them. CDR3 in amino acids: CAISPERNTGELFF. The CDR3 DNA follows: TGTGCCATCAGTCCGGAAAGGAACACCGGGGAGCTGTTTTTT.

This clonotype was seen repeatedly, ten times or more. The chain has TRBV29-1 and TRBJ2-7; the D is unclear. Germline CDR1 and CDR2: SQVTM and ANQGSEA. V shed 2 bases and J shed 3 bases, with 5 bases lying between them. The CDR3 length is 11 residues. The CDR3 nucleotides are TGCAGCGTTGAATTGGACTACGAGCAGTACTTC. Translation gives CSVELDYEQYF.

This clonotype has at least ten counts. The chain has TRBV7-2 and TRBJ1-5, with D hard to call. V lost 0 bases to trimming and J lost 4 bases, with 7 bases between them. This CDR3 spans 14 amino acids. Germline values: CDR1 SGHTA, CDR2 FQGNSA. The CDR3 sequence is CASSLAGPNQPQHF. For the CDR3, the DNA is TGTGCCAGCAGCTTAGCGGGTCCTAATCAGCCCCAGCATTTT.

There are many counts of this clonotype. The chain couples TRBV11-2 to TRBJ2-2, with 9 positions matching TRBD2. Trimming removed 5 bases from V and 4 bases from J; junction bases left unmatched: 8. Looked up from germline, CDR1 is SGHAT and CDR2 is FQNNGV. The CDR3 has 16 residues. The CDR3 sequence is CASSVKAGGPTGELFF. CDR3 DNA: TGTGCCAGCAGCGTCAAGGCGGGAGGGCCCACCGGGGAGCTGTTTTTT.

This clonotype was found many times. J is TRBJ2-2 and V is TRBV6-4; 12 bases fit TRBD2. CDR3 length: 16 amino acids. Per germline, CDR1 MRHNA and CDR2 SNTAGT. The V gene end was trimmed by 4 bases and the J gene end by 0 bases; junction bases not matched to a gene: 0. The CDR3 DNA reads as TGTGCCAGCAGTGGGACTAGCGGGACGAACACCGGGGAGCTGTTTTTT. Its translation is CASSGTSGTNTGELFF.

This clonotype appeared many times. The chain recombines TRBV28 with TRBJ1-5; 7 bases align to TRBD1. V lost 5 bases, J lost 3 bases, and 7 bases stayed unmatched. Germline V lookup: CDR1 MDHEN, CDR2 SYDVKM. This CDR3 region has 15 residues. The CDR3 nucleotides read TGTGCCAGCAGTCCCTCGACAGGGACCAATCAGCCCCAGCATTTT. It specifies CASSPSTGTNQPQHF.

This clonotype was detected many times. The rearrangement uses TRBV7-2 and TRBJ1-1; D gene ambiguous. CDR1 and CDR2 from the germline V gene are SGHTA and FQGNSA. Trimming pared 1 base from V and 1 base from J, leaving 1 base between. The CDR3 contains 12 residues. The CDR3 bases are TGTGCCAGCAGCTTAGAGAACACTGAAGCTTTCTTT. Encoded protein: CASSLENTEAFF.

This clonotype was counted at least ten times. The chain uses TRBV28 and TRBJ1-3, with TRBD1 as a possible D gene (6 bases). Germline V gene data show CDR1 as MDHEN and CDR2 as SYDVKM. Trimming shortened V by 2 bases and J by 4 bases, and 21 bases separated the two germline ends. CDR3 length: 18 amino acids. The CDR3 nucleotides read TGTGCCAGCAGTTTAGGGGGCGGCCGGGGAGAGGCGGGAAACACCATATATTTT. This sequence encodes CASSLGGGRGEAGNTIYF.

This clonotype was seen repeatedly, ten times or more. The chain is built from TRBV7-8 and TRBJ2-2; TRBD1 might be the D (6 bases). V lost 6 bases and J 3 bases, leaving 14 bases between the germline ends. This CDR3 has 15 residues. Germline V gene data show CDR1 as SGHVS and CDR2 as FQNEAQ. The CDR3 nucleotides are TGTGCCAGCAGGGATACTGGGGGCTACACCGGGGAGCTGTTTTTT. Amino acids: CASRDTGGYTGELFF.

Note on this clonotype: This may be a read error: a much more frequent sequence differs by one nucleotide. V and J are TRBV19 and TRBJ1-5, with D perhaps matching TRBD1 (5 bases). The CDR3 length is 17 residues. The germline V gene has CDR1 LNHDA and CDR2 SQIVND (reference sequence). The CDR3 region is CASSTLISDSSNQPQQF. CDR3 sequence (DNA): TGTGCCAGTAGTACCCTAATTAGTGACAGTAGCAATCAGCCCCAGCAGTTT.

This clonotype was counted ten times or more. V is TRBV28 and J is TRBJ2-3, with 11 bases matching TRBD1. The CDR3 length is 16 residues. CDR1 MDHEN and CDR2 SYDVKM come from the germline V gene. The ends lost 5 bases at V and 4 bases at J; junction bases unmatched: 8. CDR3 residues: CASSPTRTGGADTQYF. The CDR3, as DNA: TGTGCCAGCAGTCCGACGAGGACAGGGGGCGCAGATACGCAGTATTTT.

The rearrangement links TRBV7-9 to TRBJ2-7; no reliable D call. The CDR3 covers 14 residues. The V gene's germline CDR1 is SEHNR and CDR2 FQNEAQ (reference sequence). V shed 5 bases and J shed 1 base, with 12 bases lying between them. CDR3 sequence reads: CASSRLATSYEQYF. The CDR3 coding sequence is TGTGCCAGCAGCCGCCTCGCGACTTCCTACGAGCAGTACTTC.

This clonotype was detected ten times or more. This chain joins TRBV7-9 and TRBJ2-5, with D perhaps TRBD1 (6 bases). V was trimmed by 5 bases and J by 2 bases, leaving 12 bases between them. The CDR3 totals 14 residues. Germline V gives CDR1 SEHNR, CDR2 FQNEAQ (reference sequence). The CDR3 loop is CASSIYRDQETQYF. CDR3 in DNA: TGTGCCAGCAGCATCTACAGGGATCAAGAGACCCAGTACTTC.

The rearrangement joins TRBV28 to TRBJ1-2, with 8 nucleotides matching TRBD1. Germline V gene sequence: CDR1 MDHEN, CDR2 SYDVKM. V gave up 11 bases and J gave up 2 bases; unmatched junction bases: 7. The CDR3 consists of 13 residues. CDR3: CAGGDRPNYGYTF. The DNA for the CDR3 is TGTGCCGGAGGGGACAGGCCAAACTATGGCTACACCTTC.

This clonotype was seen ten or more times. The rearrangement joins TRBV7-2 to TRBJ2-7; 10 bases are a match to TRBD1. The CDR3 extends over 17 amino acids. The V gene end was trimmed by 5 bases and the J gene end by 0 bases; junction bases not matched to a gene: 10. In germline, CDR1 is SGHTA, CDR2 FQGNSA. Here the CDR3 reads CASSRLGTGATSYEQYF. The CDR3 region has the DNA TGTGCCAGCAGCCGGTTGGGGACAGGGGCGACCTCCTACGAGCAGTACTTC.

The chain links TRBV20-1 to TRBJ2-7, with a tentative D call TRBD1 (6 bases). Trimming pared 5 bases from V and 6 bases from J, leaving 11 bases between. Germline CDR1 and CDR2: DFQATT and SNEGSKA (reference sequence). The CDR3 length is 11 residues. In nucleotides, the CDR3 is TGCAGTGCTCTAGGACAGCGCGAGCAGTACTTC. Its protein is CSALGQREQYF.

This clonotype was counted a few times. The rearrangement joins TRBV29-1 to TRBJ2-5, with 15 bases lining up with TRBD2. The CDR3 contains 17 residues. Trimming removed 8 bases from V and 1 base from J; junction bases left unmatched: 11. In germline, CDR1 is SQVTM, CDR2 ANQGSEA. The CDR3 nucleotides read TGCAGCACCAAACCGGGACTAGCGGGAGGAGCCCAAGAGACCCAGTACTTC. Protein product: CSTKPGLAGGAQETQYF.

CDR3 in amino acids: CASSQDRANSPLHF. The DNA of the CDR3 is TGCGCCAGCAGCCAAGACAGGGCTAATTCACCCCTCCACTTT. V usage is TRBV4-1 and J usage is TRBJ1-6, with a weak D call TRBD1 (5 bases). CDR1 is MGHRA and CDR2 is YSYEKL in the germline V gene. This CDR3 comprises 14 residues. V lost 0 bases and J 6 bases, leaving 6 bases between the germline ends.

In its sample, this clonotype was seen many times. The rearrangement uses TRBV23-1 and TRBJ1-5; possibly TRBD1 for D (6 bases). TRBV23-1 is noted as an ORF with a role that remains uncertain. Trimming left V 2 bases short and J 1 base short, with 21 bases between. CDR3 length: 19 residues. Here the CDR3 reads CASSQKSARTGLSNQPQHF. The CDR3 DNA is TGCGCCAGCAGTCAAAAAAGCGCCCGTACAGGGTTAAGCAATCAGCCCCAGCATTTT.